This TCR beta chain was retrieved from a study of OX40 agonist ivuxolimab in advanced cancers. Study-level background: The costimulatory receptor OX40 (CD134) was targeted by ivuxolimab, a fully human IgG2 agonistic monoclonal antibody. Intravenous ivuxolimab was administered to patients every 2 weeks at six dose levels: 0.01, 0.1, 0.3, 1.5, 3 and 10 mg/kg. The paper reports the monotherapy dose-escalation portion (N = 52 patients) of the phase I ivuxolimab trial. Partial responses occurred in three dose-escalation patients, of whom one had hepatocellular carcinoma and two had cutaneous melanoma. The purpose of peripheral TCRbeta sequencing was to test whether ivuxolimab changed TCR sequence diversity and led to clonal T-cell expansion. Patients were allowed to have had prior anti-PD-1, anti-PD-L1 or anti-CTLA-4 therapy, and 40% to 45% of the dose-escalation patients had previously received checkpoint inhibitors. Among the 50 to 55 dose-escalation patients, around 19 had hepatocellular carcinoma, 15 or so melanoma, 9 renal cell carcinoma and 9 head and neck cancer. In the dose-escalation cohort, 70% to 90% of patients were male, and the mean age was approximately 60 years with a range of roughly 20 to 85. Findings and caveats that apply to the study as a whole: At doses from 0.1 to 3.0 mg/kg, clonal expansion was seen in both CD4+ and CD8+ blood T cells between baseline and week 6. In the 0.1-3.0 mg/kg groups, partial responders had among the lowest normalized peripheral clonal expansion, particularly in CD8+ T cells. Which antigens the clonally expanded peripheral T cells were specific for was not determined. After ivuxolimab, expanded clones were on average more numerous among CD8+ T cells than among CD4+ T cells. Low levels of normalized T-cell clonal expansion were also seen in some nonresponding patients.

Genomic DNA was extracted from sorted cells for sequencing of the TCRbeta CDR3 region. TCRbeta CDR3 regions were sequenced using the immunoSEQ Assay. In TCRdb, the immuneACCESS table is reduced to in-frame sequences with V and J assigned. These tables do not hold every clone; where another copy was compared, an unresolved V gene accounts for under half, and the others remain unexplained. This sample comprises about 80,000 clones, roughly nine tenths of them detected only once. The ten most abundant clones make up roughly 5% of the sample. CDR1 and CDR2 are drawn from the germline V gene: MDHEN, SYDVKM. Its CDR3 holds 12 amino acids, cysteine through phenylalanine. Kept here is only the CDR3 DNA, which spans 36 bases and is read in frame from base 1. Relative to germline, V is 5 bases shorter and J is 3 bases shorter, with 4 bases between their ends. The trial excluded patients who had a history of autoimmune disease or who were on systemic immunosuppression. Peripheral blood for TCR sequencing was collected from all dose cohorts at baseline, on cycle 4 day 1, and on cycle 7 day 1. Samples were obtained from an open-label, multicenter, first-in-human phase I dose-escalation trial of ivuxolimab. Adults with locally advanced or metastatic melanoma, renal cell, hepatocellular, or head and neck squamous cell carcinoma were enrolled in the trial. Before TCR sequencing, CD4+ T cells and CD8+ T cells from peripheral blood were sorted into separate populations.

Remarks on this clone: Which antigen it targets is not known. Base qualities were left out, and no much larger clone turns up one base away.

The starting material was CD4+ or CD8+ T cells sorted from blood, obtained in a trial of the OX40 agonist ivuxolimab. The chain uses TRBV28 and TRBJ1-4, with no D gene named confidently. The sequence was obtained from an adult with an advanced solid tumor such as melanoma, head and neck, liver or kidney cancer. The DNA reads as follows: TGTGCCAGCAGTCAGGCTAATGAAAAACTGTTTTTT. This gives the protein CASSQANEKLFF.